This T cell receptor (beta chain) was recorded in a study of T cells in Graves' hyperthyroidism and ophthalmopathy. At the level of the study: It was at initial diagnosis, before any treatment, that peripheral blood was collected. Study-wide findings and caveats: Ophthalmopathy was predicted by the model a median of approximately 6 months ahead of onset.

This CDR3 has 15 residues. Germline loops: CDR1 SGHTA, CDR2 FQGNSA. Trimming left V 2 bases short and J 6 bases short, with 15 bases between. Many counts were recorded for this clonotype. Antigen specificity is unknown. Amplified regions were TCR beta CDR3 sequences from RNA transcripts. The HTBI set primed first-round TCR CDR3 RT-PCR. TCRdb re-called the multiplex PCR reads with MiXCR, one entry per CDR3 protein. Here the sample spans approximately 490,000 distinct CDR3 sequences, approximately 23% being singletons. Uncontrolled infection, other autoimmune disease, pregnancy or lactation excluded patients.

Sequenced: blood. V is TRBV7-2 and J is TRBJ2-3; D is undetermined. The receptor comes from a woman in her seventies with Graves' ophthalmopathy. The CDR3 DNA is TGTGCCAGCAGCTTACTAGGGTCAATACGGGATACGCAGTATTTT. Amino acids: CASSLLGSIRDTQYF.